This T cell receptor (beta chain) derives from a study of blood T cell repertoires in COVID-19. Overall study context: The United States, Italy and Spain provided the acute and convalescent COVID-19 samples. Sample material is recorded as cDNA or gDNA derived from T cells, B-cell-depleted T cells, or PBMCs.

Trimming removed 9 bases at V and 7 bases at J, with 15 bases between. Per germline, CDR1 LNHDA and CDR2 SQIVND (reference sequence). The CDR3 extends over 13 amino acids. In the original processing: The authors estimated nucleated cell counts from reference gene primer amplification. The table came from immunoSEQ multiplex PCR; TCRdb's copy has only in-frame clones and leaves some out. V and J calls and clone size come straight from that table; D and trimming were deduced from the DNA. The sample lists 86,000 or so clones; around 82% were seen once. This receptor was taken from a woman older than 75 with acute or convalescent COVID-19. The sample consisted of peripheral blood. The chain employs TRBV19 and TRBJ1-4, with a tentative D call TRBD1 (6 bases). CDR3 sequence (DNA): TGTGCCAGCACAGGGTCGTTGGGTGAAAAACTGTTTTTT. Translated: CASTGSLGEKLFF.